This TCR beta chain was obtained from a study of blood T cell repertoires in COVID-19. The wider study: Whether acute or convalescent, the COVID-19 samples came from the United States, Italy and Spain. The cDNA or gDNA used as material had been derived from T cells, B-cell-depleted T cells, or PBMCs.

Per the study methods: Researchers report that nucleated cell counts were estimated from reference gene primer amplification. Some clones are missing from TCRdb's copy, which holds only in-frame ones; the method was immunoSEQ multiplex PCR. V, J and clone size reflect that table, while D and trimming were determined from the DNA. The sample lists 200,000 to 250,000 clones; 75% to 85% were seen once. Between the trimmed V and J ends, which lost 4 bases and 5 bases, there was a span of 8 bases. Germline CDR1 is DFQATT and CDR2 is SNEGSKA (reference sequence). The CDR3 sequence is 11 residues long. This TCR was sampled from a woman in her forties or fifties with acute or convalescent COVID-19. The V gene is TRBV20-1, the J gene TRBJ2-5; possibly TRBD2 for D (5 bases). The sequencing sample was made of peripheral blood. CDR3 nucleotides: TGCAGTGCTAAGGGAGCGGAGACCCAGTACTTC. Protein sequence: CSAKGAETQYF.